The clone carrying this T cell receptor beta chain was recorded a few times. A single record per CDR3 protein comes from TCRdb applying MiXCR to the RACE reads. Among 85,000 to 100,000 distinct CDR3 sequences listed, 27% were seen once. The entry originates in a study of human T cells and chemical hapten exposure. Germline V gene sequence: CDR1 SGDLS, CDR2 YYNGEE. The CDR3 runs 16 residues. Trimming took 0 bases from V and 3 from J; bases not matched to a gene: 4. Time point here: patch test 3, about 24 weeks after DPC sensitization. Indicated treatment: therapeutic diphenylcyclopropenone sensitization with weekly scalp DPC.

The sequences come from whole blood, collected in connection with sensitization to the hapten diphenylcyclopropenone (DPC). This rearrangement joins TRBV9 to TRBJ2-3; 10 bases are a match to TRBD2. The sequence was obtained from a man between 35 and 55 years old with alopecia areata. Some clones in this sample may be carry-over from other donors' samples. The CDR3 coding sequence is TGTGCCAGCAGCGTAGCTAGCGGGAGTGGTACAGATACGCAGTATTTT. Protein: CASSVASGSGTDTQYF.